Each of the 13 T cell receptor beta chains below was sequenced from the same sample in a study of tumor and adjacent non-tumor tissue in lung cancer. The library came from three nested PCR rounds adapted from ARM-PCR protocols. TCRdb passed the multiplex PCR reads through MiXCR, listing each CDR3 protein once. The table has roughly 120,000 distinct CDR3 sequences, around 75% seen once. RNA was extracted from bulk tissue without any cell sorting. Sequenced input: lung tumor tissue. The receptors come from an older woman with non-small cell lung cancer.

In regard to this clonotype: A much more abundant neighbour one base away suggests this may be a read error. The chain carries TRBV29-1 and TRBJ1-4; D might be TRBD1 (5 bases). The CDR3 runs 13 residues. Germline CDR1 SQVTM, CDR2 ANQGSEA. CDR3 DNA: TGCAGCGCCCAAAGGGGTACTAATGAAAAACTGATTTTT. Translation gives CSAQRGTNEKLIF.

In the case of this clonotype: Relative to the germline gene, one junction end is altered; a read error may explain this. The chain recombines TRBV28 with TRBJ1-5; unclear D gene. Germline CDR1 reads MDHEN; CDR2 reads SYDVKM. The CDR3 loop spans 13 amino acids. The DNA for the CDR3 is TGTGCCAGCAATTGGCTTAGCGATCAGCCTCAGCATTTT. Protein: CASNWLSDQPQHF.

This clonotype showed up just a few times. The chain links TRBV6-2 or TRBV6-3 to TRBJ2-2; 8 nucleotides line up with TRBD1. With V trimmed by 11 bases and J by 2 bases, 10 bases remained unmatched. The CDR3 has 15 residues. Germline V gene lookup returns CDR1 MNHEY and CDR2 SVGEGT. The CDR3 coding sequence is TGTGCCGGTAGTTCCCAGGGGGCTAACACCGGGGAGCTGTTTTTT. Amino acids: CAGSSQGANTGELFF.

To note about this clonotype: One end of the junction is discordant with germline, which a read error may explain. The chain recombines TRBV20-1 with TRBJ2-1; a possible D gene is TRBD2 (6 bases). There are 14 residues in the CDR3. Germline CDR1 reads DFQATT; CDR2 reads SNEGSKA (reference sequence). The CDR3 spells CSGAMGLPKNEQFF. DNA of the CDR3: TGCAGTGGCGCGATGGGACTCCCTAAGAATGAGCAGTTCTTT.

This clonotype has at least ten counts. V and J are TRBV7-8 and TRBJ1-5; D ambiguous. Per the germline V gene, CDR1 is SGHVS and CDR2 is FQNEAQ. This CDR3 is built from 12 residues. Trimming shortened V by 2 bases and J by 6 bases, and 5 bases separated the two germline ends. Here the CDR3 reads CASSLSVQPQHF. The CDR3 DNA reads TGTGCCAGCAGCTTAAGTGTTCAGCCCCAGCATTTT. The full variable domain, with the rest looked up from reference TRBV7-8 and TRBJ1-5, is GAGVSQSPRYKVAKRGQDVALRCDPISGHVSLFWYQQALGQGPEFLTYFQNEAQLDKSGLPSDRFFAERPEGSVSTLKIQRTQQEDSAVYLCASSLSVQPQHFGDGTRLSIL.

The chain joins TRBV7-8 to TRBJ1-5; TRBD1 matches at 7 bases. V shed 5 bases, J shed 9 bases, and the junction held 7 bases outside the gene matches. Germline loops: CDR1 SGHVS, CDR2 FQNEAQ. This CDR3 comprises 13 residues. CDR3 in DNA: TGTGCCAGCAGCGTCTGGACAGGTTCGCCCCAGCATTTT. Amino acids: CASSVWTGSPQHF.

For this clonotype: An end of the junction does not agree with germline; a read error may underlie this. V is TRBV29-1 and J is TRBJ2-1; TRBD2 matches at 9 bases. Germline loops: CDR1 SQVTM, CDR2 ANQGSEA. The CDR3 length is 14 residues. Written as DNA, the CDR3 is TGCAGCGTTGGTTGGACTAGCGTGAACAATGAGCAGTCCTTC. It yields the protein CSVGWTSVNNEQSF.

This clonotype was counted at least ten times. The CDR3 DNA sequence: TGTGCCTCGGGGGAGAGGGAGGGCACTGAAGCTTTCTTT. This encodes CASGEREGTEAFF. This rearrangement joins TRBV10-3 to TRBJ1-1, with TRBD1 as a possible D gene (5 bases). This CDR3 has 13 residues. From germline, CDR1 is ENHRY and CDR2 SYGVKD. V gave up 11 bases and J gave up 4 bases, with 17 bases separating them.

Concerning this clonotype itself: A much larger clone differs from this one at a single base, so this may be a read error. V gene TRBV12-3 or TRBV12-4 combines with J gene TRBJ2-3, with D possibly TRBD1 on 6 matching bases. V was pared by 6 bases and J by 6 bases, with 16 bases between. The CDR3 is 14 amino acids. In nucleotides, the CDR3 is TGTGCCAGCAGAACCGAGACAAGGGGGGATACGCAGTATTTT. Its protein is CASRTETRGDTQYF.

As to this clonotype: The junction and the germline gene differ at one end; a read error may be behind it. The J gene is TRBJ2-5, the V gene TRBV20-1; D is uncertain. The CDR3 consists of 16 residues. The germline V gene encodes CDR1 DFQATT and CDR2 SNEGSKA (reference sequence). The CDR3 reads CSARDQPESRQETHYF. In DNA, the CDR3 is TGCAGTGCTAGAGATCAGCCGGAGTCTAGGCAAGAGACCCATTACTTC.

The table lists this clonotype with many counts. The V and J genes are TRBV5-4 and TRBJ1-1; D possibly corresponds to TRBD1 (5 bases). The CDR3 sequence is 15 residues long. The V gene lost 1 base and the J gene lost 7 bases, with 17 bases spanning the gap. Germline V lookup: CDR1 SGHNT, CDR2 YYREEE (reference sequence). The chain's CDR3 is CASSLKLGVDGEAFF. The CDR3 coding sequence is TGTGCCAGCAGCTTGAAGTTAGGGGTTGACGGTGAAGCTTTCTTT.

This clonotype has a single count. The chain combines TRBV12-3 or TRBV12-4 with TRBJ2-5; D gene uncertain. Trimming removed 1 base at V and 5 bases at J, with 11 bases between. This CDR3 is 14 amino acids long. CDR3 sequence: CASSLGGRKETQYF. The CDR3 bases are TGTGCCAGCAGTTTAGGTGGCAGGAAGGAGACCCAGTACTTC.

The chain joins TRBV6-5 to TRBJ2-7; 8 positions match TRBD2. Germline CDR1 and CDR2: MNHEY and SVGAGI. The CDR3 is made up of 15 amino acids. The CDR3 bases are TGTCCTAGCAGTTACGGGGTAGCGGGACCCTACGAGCAGTACTTC. Translated, it gives CPSSYGVAGPYEQYF.